A single sample is the source of the 17 T cell receptor beta chains below, sequenced in a study of CD4+ T cells in melanoma. Only in-frame clones appear in the TCRdb table, and some are missing; sequencing was by immunoSEQ multiplex PCR. The table lists about 140,000 clones, about 90% of them singletons, with 1.5% to 1.9% in the top ten. The receptors derive from a human donor with melanoma.

This clone was recorded once. V gene TRBV11-3 combines with J gene TRBJ2-3; D not certain. The CDR3 sequence is 14 residues long. Germline V gives CDR1 SGHNT, CDR2 YENEEA. V lost 1 base and J lost 3, with 8 bases in between. This CDR3 reads CASSLGPVTDTQYF. The CDR3 DNA follows: TGTGCCAGCAGCTTAGGACCCGTTACAGATACGCAGTATTTT.

The chain employs TRBV5-1 and TRBJ1-4, with 10 bases that match TRBD1. The CDR3 runs 15 residues. Trimming took 3 bases from V and 8 from J; bases not matched to a gene: 7. Per the germline V gene, CDR1 is SGHRS and CDR2 is YFSETQ. The CDR3 spells CASSSNGQGEEKLFF. The DNA for the CDR3 is TGCGCCAGCAGCTCAAATGGACAGGGGGAAGAAAAACTGTTTTTT.

This clone was observed a few times. The rearrangement uses TRBV6-6 and TRBJ2-6, with TRBD1 matching over 7 bases. This CDR3 is built from 14 residues. The germline V gene encodes CDR1 MNHNY and CDR2 SVGAGI (reference sequence). V gave up 7 bases and J gave up 4 bases; unmatched junction bases: 4. The CDR3 coding sequence is TGTGCCAGCAACGACAGGGCCGGGGCCAACGTCCTGACTTTC. Amino acids: CASNDRAGANVLTF.

Remarks on this clone: Other DNA sequences from this sample encode an identical CDR3 as well. The chain employs TRBV5-1 and TRBJ1-3; no clear D gene. Germline assignment: CDR1 SGHRS and CDR2 YFSETQ. Deletions cut 0 bases from V and 4 bases from J, with 5 bases between. CDR3 length: 13 amino acids. This chain's CDR3 is CASSLEGGNTIYF. CDR3 nucleotide sequence: TGCGCCAGCAGCTTGGAGGGCGGAAACACCATATATTTT.

This clone was recorded only once. This chain links TRBV18 with TRBJ2-3; D gene unclear. V was shortened by 1 base and J by 0 bases, with 8 bases between the two germline ends. The CDR3 covers 15 residues. Germline V CDR1 and CDR2: KGHSH, LQKENI. CDR3 region: CASSPQGASTDTQYF. The CDR3 DNA sequence: TGTGCCAGCTCACCACAGGGTGCTAGCACAGATACGCAGTATTTT.

This chain uses TRBV19 with TRBJ1-5, with D possibly TRBD1 on 6 matching bases. The CDR3 consists of 14 residues. Germline lookup yields CDR1 LNHDA and CDR2 SQIVND (reference sequence). V shed 7 bases and J shed 7 bases, with 17 bases lying between them. The DNA for the CDR3 is TGTGCCAGTAAGTCAGGGGTGTTCGCCCAGCCCCAGCATTTT. Translation: CASKSGVFAQPQHF. Looking up the rest from reference TRBV19 and TRBJ1-5 gives the full variable domain: DGGITQSPKYLFRKEGQNVTLSCEQNLNHDAMYWYRQDPGQGLRLIYYSQIVNDFQKGDIAEGYSVSREKKESFPLTVTSAQKNPTAFYLCASKSGVFAQPQHFGDGTRLSIL.

V usage is TRBV15 and J usage is TRBJ2-5; D uncertain. Gene TRBJ2-7 matches the end of the DNA better, so the J call may be wrong. The V gene's germline CDR1 is LNHNV and CDR2 YYDKDF (reference sequence). The CDR3 sequence is 13 residues long. Here the CDR3 reads CATSRDGSYEQYF. CDR3 coding DNA: TGTGCCACCAGCAGGGACGGCTCCTACGAGCAGTACTTC.

The V call is TRBV4-1, the J call TRBJ1-3, with TRBD1 as a possible D gene (6 bases). CDR1 and CDR2 (germline): MGHRA, YSYEKL. V was pared by 4 bases and J by 2 bases, with 15 bases between. The CDR3 length is 16 residues. The CDR3, as DNA: TGCGCCAGCAGCCCCCTAGGGGGGGTTACTGGAAACACCATATATTTT. It specifies CASSPLGGVTGNTIYF.

The chain employs TRBV19 and TRBJ2-5, with D hard to call. This CDR3 has 15 residues. V lost 6 bases, J lost 2 bases, and 16 bases lay in between. The germline gives CDR1 LNHDA, CDR2 SQIVND (reference sequence). In nucleotides, the CDR3 is TGTGCCAGTAGCGAGACGGTAGAGATACAAGAGACCCAGTACTTC. Translation: CASSETVEIQETQYF.

The genes are TRBV10-2 and TRBJ1-2; 7 bases are a match to TRBD1. Germline V gene lookup returns CDR1 WSHSY and CDR2 SAAADI. Trimming cost V 5 bases and J 8 bases; bases outside gene matches: 5. The CDR3 is 12 amino acids. This CDR3 is CASSMHRGGYTF. The CDR3 coding sequence is TGCGCCAGCAGTATGCACAGGGGCGGCTACACCTTC.

V gene TRBV5-4 combines with J gene TRBJ1-2; D perhaps matches TRBD1 (6 bases). V was cut by 8 bases and J by 14 bases, with 19 bases left in between. The CDR3 totals 11 residues. Germline-derived CDR1 and CDR2 are SGHNT and YYREEE (reference sequence). CDR3 loop: CASFGGKGGTF. The CDR3 DNA reads as TGTGCCAGTTTCGGGGGCAAAGGAGGGACCTTC. Looking up the rest from reference TRBV5-4 and TRBJ1-2 gives the full variable domain: ETGVTQSPTHLIKTRGQQVTLRCSSQSGHNTVSWYQQALGQGPQFIFQYYREEENGRGNFPPRFSGLQFPNYSSELNVNALELDDSALYLCASFGGKGGTFGSGTRLTVV.

This clone was detected only once. V and J are TRBV2 and TRBJ2-1, with TRBD1 as a possible D gene (6 bases). CDR1 and CDR2 (germline): SNHLY, FYNNEI. This CDR3 contains 14 residues. V dropped 7 bases and J dropped 5 bases, with 15 bases sitting between them. The CDR3 protein is CASNGQGINNEQFF. The CDR3, as DNA: TGTGCCAGCAACGGGCAGGGGATAAACAATGAGCAGTTCTTC.

The gene calls are TRBV11-2 and TRBJ2-5; the D call may be TRBD1 or TRBD2 (6 bases each). Trimming stripped 1 base from V and 4 bases from J, with 10 bases between. Germline V gene sequence: CDR1 SGHAT, CDR2 FQNNGV. This CDR3 region has 14 residues. CDR3 DNA: TGTGCCAGCAGCTTAGTGGGGGGCTCAGAGACCCAGTACTTC. Residues: CASSLVGGSETQYF.

This clone was observed once. The chain couples TRBV7-3 to TRBJ2-3; 12 bases map to TRBD2. This CDR3 comprises 15 residues. Germline trimming cut 3 bases from V and 3 bases from J; bases unmatched to any gene: 1. CDR1 and CDR2 (germline): SGHTA, FQGTGA. Here the CDR3 DNA reads TGTGCCAGCAGCTTGACTAGCGGGGGTACAGATACGCAGTATTTT. Its translation: CASSLTSGGTDTQYF. Looking up the rest from reference TRBV7-3 and TRBJ2-3 gives the full variable domain: GAGVSQTPSNKVTEKGKYVELRCDPISGHTALYWYRQSLGQGPEFLIYFQGTGAADDSGLPNDRFFAVRPEGSVSTLKIQRTERGDSAVYLCASSLTSGGTDTQYFGPGTRLTVL.

This chain joins TRBV11-2 and TRBJ1-1; D is undetermined. V lost 0 bases and J lost 2, with 10 bases in between. The CDR3 has 15 amino acids. Germline V lookup: CDR1 SGHAT, CDR2 FQNNGV. This chain's CDR3 is CASSLDGRSNTEAFF. CDR3 coding DNA: TGTGCCAGCAGCTTAGACGGCAGGTCCAACACTGAAGCTTTCTTT.

This chain connects TRBV5-4 to TRBJ1-2; the match to TRBD1 covers 7 bases. This CDR3 comprises 15 residues. V lost 0 bases and J lost 4; bases outside the gene matches: 6. CDR1 SGHNT and CDR2 YYREEE come from the germline V gene (reference sequence). The CDR3 region has the DNA TGTGCCAGCAGCTTGGTCGGCAGGGGGGCCTATGGCTACACCTTC. Protein product: CASSLVGRGAYGYTF.

The chain joins TRBV2 to TRBJ1-5, with 7 bases that match TRBD1. Germline V lookup: CDR1 SNHLY, CDR2 FYNNEI. The trim removed 5 bases at V and 5 bases at J, leaving 3 bases unmatched. The CDR3 covers 13 residues. The CDR3 loop reads CASSQGEYQPQHF. The CDR3 DNA reads as TGTGCCAGCAGTCAGGGGGAGTATCAGCCCCAGCATTTT.